A selection of T cell receptor beta chains follows, all from one sample in a study of early T cells in non-severe SARS-CoV-2 infection. TCRdb reprocessed the 5' RACE reads via MiXCR and lists one record per CDR3 protein. The sample holds tens of thousands of distinct CDR3 sequences; roughly 15% are singletons and the top ten take 5% to 7.5%. The sample consisted of whole blood. The receptors shown here come from an adult who was a healthcare worker with PCR-confirmed SARS-CoV-2 infection or an uninfected control (not recorded which). CDR3s include the opening cysteine and the closing phenylalanine or tryptophan. The order of the fields is clone size, J gene, CDR3 length, D gene, V gene, CDR3 protein, CDR3 DNA. A D gene is named only where the DNA matches it firmly. Size tells how often a clone was seen (once, few, many) or the class of an expanded clone, and some rows leave it out.

clone size: -
J gene: TRBJ2-1
CDR3 length: 15
D gene: -
V gene: TRBV6-2/TRBV6-3
CDR3 protein: CASSDGGSSYNEQFF
CDR3 DNA: TGTGCCAGCAGCGATGGGGGGAGCTCCTACAATGAGCAGTTCTTC

clone size: -
J gene: TRBJ1-2
CDR3 length: 15
D gene: TRBD1
V gene: TRBV3-1
CDR3 protein: CASSPGTGVNYGYTF
CDR3 DNA: TGTGCCAGCAGCCCCGGGACAGGTGTTAACTATGGCTACACCTTC

clone size: few
J gene: TRBJ2-2
CDR3 length: 15
D gene: -
V gene: TRBV7-2
CDR3 protein: CASSLQRVNTGELFF
CDR3 DNA: TGTGCCAGCAGCTTACAGCGGGTGAACACCGGGGAGCTGTTTTTT

clone size: few
J gene: TRBJ1-4
CDR3 length: 13
D gene: -
V gene: TRBV7-2
CDR3 protein: CASSAVLNEKLFF
CDR3 DNA: TGTGCCAGCAGCGCGGTCCTGAATGAAAAACTGTTTTTT

clone size: few
J gene: TRBJ1-2
CDR3 length: 14
D gene: TRBD1
V gene: TRBV5-6
CDR3 protein: CASSPRTGDYGYTF
CDR3 DNA: TGTGCCAGCAGCCCCCGGACAGGGGACTATGGCTACACCTTC

clone size: -
J gene: TRBJ2-7
CDR3 length: 15
D gene: TRBD1
V gene: TRBV24-1
CDR3 protein: CATFNTGQVSYEQYF
CDR3 DNA: TGTGCCACCTTTAACACGGGACAGGTCTCCTACGAGCAGTACTTC

clone size: many
J gene: TRBJ1-3
CDR3 length: 12
D gene: -
V gene: TRBV10-3
CDR3 protein: CAISPSGNTIYF
CDR3 DNA: TGTGCCATCAGCCCGTCTGGAAACACCATATATTTT

clone size: few
J gene: TRBJ2-3
CDR3 length: 13
D gene: -
V gene: TRBV5-1
CDR3 protein: CASSLQITDTQYF
CDR3 DNA: TGCGCCAGCAGCTTGCAGATCACAGATACGCAGTATTTT

clone size: -
J gene: TRBJ1-4
CDR3 length: 15
D gene: TRBD1
V gene: TRBV7-2
CDR3 protein: CASSPDRGRREKLFF
CDR3 DNA: TGTGCCAGCAGCCCCGACAGGGGGCGCAGGGAAAAACTGTTTTTT

clone size: -
J gene: TRBJ1-2
CDR3 length: 14
D gene: -
V gene: TRBV9
CDR3 protein: CASSVDRTNYGYTF
CDR3 DNA: TGTGCCAGCAGCGTTGACAGAACTAACTATGGCTACACCTTC

clone size: many
J gene: TRBJ2-5
CDR3 length: 13
D gene: TRBD2
V gene: TRBV10-3
CDR3 protein: CAIRGLAGETQYF
CDR3 DNA: TGTGCCATCAGAGGTCTAGCGGGGGAGACCCAGTACTTC

clone size: many
J gene: TRBJ2-2
CDR3 length: 15
D gene: -
V gene: TRBV2
CDR3 protein: CASSPDSGSTGELFF
CDR3 DNA: TGTGCCAGCAGTCCGGACAGCGGATCCACCGGGGAGCTGTTTTTT

clone size: many
J gene: TRBJ2-3
CDR3 length: 17
D gene: -
V gene: TRBV6-1
CDR3 protein: CASSVLRRGTSTDTQYF
CDR3 DNA: TGTGCCAGCAGTGTATTACGCAGGGGGACTAGCACAGATACGCAGTATTTT

clone size: -
J gene: TRBJ2-1
CDR3 length: 14
D gene: TRBD2
V gene: TRBV20-1
CDR3 protein: CSARLRDYILEQFF
CDR3 DNA: TGCAGTGCTAGACTCCGGGACTACATACTTGAGCAGTTCTTC

clone size: -
J gene: TRBJ2-7
CDR3 length: 11
D gene: TRBD1
V gene: TRBV29-1
CDR3 protein: CSVVGQGEQYF
CDR3 DNA: TGCAGCGTAGTTGGACAGGGCGAGCAGTACTTC

clone size: many
J gene: TRBJ1-5
CDR3 length: 16
D gene: -
V gene: TRBV7-8
CDR3 protein: CASSLAITYSNQPQHF
CDR3 DNA: TGTGCCAGCAGCTTAGCGATTACCTATAGCAATCAGCCCCAGCATTTT

clone size: many
J gene: TRBJ2-5
CDR3 length: 15
D gene: -
V gene: TRBV9
CDR3 protein: CASSVAWTNQETQYF
CDR3 DNA: TGTGCCAGCAGCGTAGCTTGGACTAACCAAGAGACCCAGTACTTC

clone size: few
J gene: TRBJ2-3
CDR3 length: 15
D gene: TRBD2
V gene: TRBV28
CDR3 protein: CASSLGRGGTDTQYF
CDR3 DNA: TGTGCCAGCAGTTTGGGGCGGGGGGGCACAGATACGCAGTATTTT

clone size: few
J gene: TRBJ1-1
CDR3 length: 12
D gene: -
V gene: TRBV5-4
CDR3 protein: CASSLGGVEAFF
CDR3 DNA: TGTGCCAGCAGCTTGGGCGGGGTTGAAGCTTTCTTT

clone size: many
J gene: TRBJ2-5
CDR3 length: 15
D gene: TRBD2
V gene: TRBV5-1
CDR3 protein: CASSLTSGGAETQYF
CDR3 DNA: TGCGCCAGCAGCCTCACTAGCGGGGGGGCGGAGACCCAGTACTTC

clone size: once
J gene: TRBJ2-7
CDR3 length: 13
D gene: -
V gene: TRBV5-1
CDR3 protein: CASSLGPEYEQYF
CDR3 DNA: TGCGCCAGCAGCTTGGGTCCAGAATACGAGCAGTACTTC

clone size: -
J gene: TRBJ2-7
CDR3 length: 13
D gene: -
V gene: TRBV3-1
CDR3 protein: CASSHGPNYEQYF
CDR3 DNA: TGTGCCAGCAGTCACGGGCCAAACTACGAGCAGTACTTC

clone size: few
J gene: TRBJ1-5
CDR3 length: 14
D gene: -
V gene: TRBV7-2
CDR3 protein: CASSEDSGYQPQHF
CDR3 DNA: TGTGCCAGCAGCGAGGACAGTGGATATCAGCCCCAGCATTTT

clone size: -
J gene: TRBJ1-1
CDR3 length: 15
D gene: -
V gene: TRBV6-5
CDR3 protein: CASSYSRSGPTEAFF
CDR3 DNA: TGTGCCAGCAGTTACTCGAGATCGGGTCCTACTGAAGCTTTCTTT

clone size: many
J gene: TRBJ1-5
CDR3 length: 16
D gene: -
V gene: TRBV20-1
CDR3 protein: CSAREWGGQLHQPQHF
CDR3 DNA: TGCAGTGCTAGAGAATGGGGAGGACAGTTACATCAGCCCCAGCATTTT

clone size: -
J gene: TRBJ1-5
CDR3 length: 13
D gene: -
V gene: TRBV6-1
CDR3 protein: CASTQMGVEPQHF
CDR3 DNA: TGTGCCAGCACCCAAATGGGCGTGGAGCCCCAGCATTTT

clone size: few
J gene: TRBJ2-7
CDR3 length: 13
D gene: -
V gene: TRBV28
CDR3 protein: CASSLGREVEQYF
CDR3 DNA: TGTGCCAGCAGTTTAGGCCGAGAGGTCGAGCAGTACTTC

clone size: many
J gene: TRBJ1-2
CDR3 length: 14
D gene: -
V gene: TRBV6-1
CDR3 protein: CASSGSGGGYGYTF
CDR3 DNA: TGTGCCAGCAGTGGTTCCGGGGGCGGCTATGGCTACACCTTC

clone size: -
J gene: TRBJ2-3
CDR3 length: 15
D gene: -
V gene: TRBV24-1
CDR3 protein: CATSATGWRGDTQYF
CDR3 DNA: TGTGCCACCAGTGCCACAGGGTGGAGGGGAGATACGCAGTATTTT

clone size: -
J gene: TRBJ2-3
CDR3 length: 17
D gene: TRBD2
V gene: TRBV6-5
CDR3 protein: CASSYSWLAGKTDTQYF
CDR3 DNA: TGTGCCAGCAGTTACTCTTGGCTAGCGGGTAAAACAGATACGCAGTATTTT

clone size: few
J gene: TRBJ1-1
CDR3 length: 13
D gene: -
V gene: TRBV12-3/TRBV12-4
CDR3 protein: CASSLPSDTEAFF
CDR3 DNA: TGTGCCAGCAGTCTCCCCTCGGACACTGAAGCTTTCTTT

clone size: -
J gene: TRBJ1-1
CDR3 length: 13
D gene: -
V gene: TRBV20-1
CDR3 protein: CSAREGANTEAFF
CDR3 DNA: TGCAGTGCCCGAGAGGGAGCGAACACTGAAGCTTTCTTT

clone size: many
J gene: TRBJ1-1
CDR3 length: 13
D gene: -
V gene: TRBV2
CDR3 protein: CASRREENTEAFF
CDR3 DNA: TGTGCCAGCAGGAGGGAGGAGAACACTGAAGCTTTCTTT

clone size: many
J gene: TRBJ2-7
CDR3 length: 13
D gene: -
V gene: TRBV9
CDR3 protein: CASSEGDTQEQYF
CDR3 DNA: TGTGCCAGCAGCGAAGGGGACACCCAAGAGCAGTACTTC

clone size: many
J gene: TRBJ1-2
CDR3 length: 15
D gene: TRBD1
V gene: TRBV5-1
CDR3 protein: CASSLGRTGTYGYTF
CDR3 DNA: TGCGCCAGCAGCTTGGGACGGACAGGGACCTATGGCTACACCTTC

clone size: many
J gene: TRBJ1-2
CDR3 length: 14
D gene: TRBD1
V gene: TRBV5-5
CDR3 protein: CASSASTGVGGYTF
CDR3 DNA: TGTGCCAGCAGCGCATCAACAGGGGTAGGCGGCTACACCTTC

clone size: few
J gene: TRBJ1-5
CDR3 length: 12
D gene: -
V gene: TRBV2
CDR3 protein: CASDQSNQPQHF
CDR3 DNA: TGTGCCAGCGATCAGAGCAATCAGCCCCAGCATTTT

clone size: -
J gene: TRBJ1-4
CDR3 length: 16
D gene: -
V gene: TRBV15
CDR3 protein: CATSPDRLATNEKLFF
CDR3 DNA: TGTGCCACCAGTCCGGACAGACTGGCAACTAATGAAAAACTGTTTTTT

clone size: -
J gene: TRBJ1-1
CDR3 length: 12
D gene: TRBD1
V gene: TRBV18
CDR3 protein: CATSTGGTEAFF
CDR3 DNA: TGTGCCACCTCGACAGGGGGGACTGAAGCTTTCTTT

clone size: many
J gene: TRBJ2-1
CDR3 length: 14
D gene: -
V gene: TRBV28
CDR3 protein: CASSLQAPYNEQFF
CDR3 DNA: TGTGCCAGCAGTTTACAGGCCCCATACAATGAGCAGTTCTTC

clone size: once
J gene: TRBJ2-7
CDR3 length: 16
D gene: TRBD1
V gene: TRBV7-8
CDR3 protein: CASSLRAGQDPYEQYF
CDR3 DNA: TGTGCCAGCAGCTTGCGGGCGGGACAGGACCCCTACGAGCAGTACTTC

clone size: few
J gene: TRBJ2-1
CDR3 length: 14
D gene: TRBD2
V gene: TRBV6-5
CDR3 protein: CASRGGGFYNEQFF
CDR3 DNA: TGTGCCAGCAGGGGCGGGGGGTTTTACAATGAGCAGTTCTTC

clone size: few
J gene: TRBJ1-6
CDR3 length: 16
D gene: -
V gene: TRBV3-1
CDR3 protein: CASSQDLAVASSPLHF
CDR3 DNA: TGTGCCAGCAGCCAAGATCTTGCAGTGGCCTCATCACCCCTCCACTTT

clone size: -
J gene: TRBJ1-2
CDR3 length: 13
D gene: -
V gene: TRBV28
CDR3 protein: CASSILGGYGYTF
CDR3 DNA: TGTGCCAGCAGTATCCTGGGAGGTTATGGCTACACCTTC

clone size: -
J gene: TRBJ1-1
CDR3 length: 17
D gene: TRBD1
V gene: TRBV19
CDR3 protein: CASSTTPGQIMNTEAFF
CDR3 DNA: TGTGCCAGTAGTACTACTCCGGGACAGATAATGAACACTGAAGCTTTCTTT

clone size: many
J gene: TRBJ1-1
CDR3 length: 14
D gene: -
V gene: TRBV20-1
CDR3 protein: CSARDPTVNTEAFF
CDR3 DNA: TGCAGTGCTAGAGATCCGACAGTTAACACTGAAGCTTTCTTT

clone size: -
J gene: TRBJ2-3
CDR3 length: 16
D gene: -
V gene: TRBV7-2
CDR3 protein: CASSFEGRGGTDTQYF
CDR3 DNA: TGTGCCAGCAGCTTTGAAGGCAGGGGAGGCACAGATACGCAGTATTTT

clone size: -
J gene: TRBJ2-7
CDR3 length: 14
D gene: TRBD2
V gene: TRBV11-2
CDR3 protein: CASSLRTAGGEQYF
CDR3 DNA: TGTGCCAGCAGCTTAAGGACCGCGGGAGGGGAGCAGTACTTC

clone size: few
J gene: TRBJ1-3
CDR3 length: 14
D gene: -
V gene: TRBV28
CDR3 protein: CASSLAFSGNTIYF
CDR3 DNA: TGTGCCAGCAGCCTTGCCTTCTCTGGAAACACCATATATTTT

clone size: few
J gene: TRBJ2-1
CDR3 length: 20
D gene: -
V gene: TRBV21-1
CDR3 protein: CASSKKLGGLGPSPYNEQFF
CDR3 DNA: TGTGCCAGCAGCAAAAAGTTGGGGGGATTGGGACCAAGCCCCTACAATGAGCAGTTCTTC

clone size: few
J gene: TRBJ1-1
CDR3 length: 15
D gene: -
V gene: TRBV27
CDR3 protein: CASRKEFGGGTEAFF
CDR3 DNA: TGTGCCAGCCGTAAGGAATTTGGTGGTGGAACTGAAGCTTTCTTT

clone size: many
J gene: TRBJ2-7
CDR3 length: 12
D gene: -
V gene: TRBV5-4
CDR3 protein: CASSNTNYEQYF
CDR3 DNA: TGTGCCAGCAGCAACACCAACTACGAGCAGTACTTC

clone size: few
J gene: TRBJ1-2
CDR3 length: 16
D gene: TRBD1
V gene: TRBV4-1
CDR3 protein: CASSQAPTGAYYGYTF
CDR3 DNA: TGCGCCAGCAGCCAAGCACCGACAGGGGCCTACTATGGCTACACCTTC